The next 4 T cell receptor beta chains were all read from a single sample in a study of blood T cell repertoires in COVID-19. Profiling relied on immunoSEQ multiplex PCR, and the TCRdb table lists in-frame clones only, not all of them. The sample consists of about 180,000 clones, about 91% of them appearing once. Sequencing was performed on peripheral blood. The receptors derive from a woman in her twenties or thirties with acute or convalescent COVID-19.

The rearrangement links TRBV4-2 to TRBJ2-5; D is unclear. Germline CDR1 reads LGHNA; CDR2 reads YNFKEQ. The CDR3 runs to 12 residues. Trimming stripped 10 bases from V and 3 bases from J, with 12 bases between. The chain's CDR3 is CATSDDKETQYF. CDR3 bases: TGTGCCACCTCCGACGACAAAGAGACCCAGTACTTC.

Comment on this clone: Other DNA sequences in this specimen translate into the identical CDR3. This chain uses TRBV18 with TRBJ1-5, with TRBD1 matching over 7 bases. The CDR3 runs 14 residues. CDR1 and CDR2 (germline): KGHSH, LQKENI. V shed 3 bases, J shed 4 bases, and the junction held 3 bases outside the gene matches. In DNA, the CDR3 is TGTGCCAGCTCACCCTCAGGGGGAAATCAGCCCCAGCATTTT. Protein: CASSPSGGNQPQHF.

The gene calls are TRBV7-2 and TRBJ2-2; tentative D call: TRBD2 (6 bases). Trimming pared 1 base from V and 6 bases from J, leaving 15 bases between. CDR3 length: 16 amino acids. In germline, CDR1 is SGHTA, CDR2 FQGNSA. The CDR3 bases are TGTGCCAGCAGCTTAGGTGGGGCGGGACTTGCCGGGGAGCTGTTTTTT. As protein: CASSLGGAGLAGELFF.

The chain couples TRBV11-2 to TRBJ1-2; no firm D call. Trimming removed 3 bases at V and 5 bases at J, with 7 bases between. The V gene's germline CDR1 is SGHAT and CDR2 FQNNGV. CDR3 size: 12 residues. This chain's CDR3 is CASSFSVYGYTF. The DNA for the CDR3 is TGTGCCAGCAGCTTCTCGGTTTATGGCTACACCTTC.